This T cell receptor beta chain originates from a study of shared clonotypes between healthy human individuals. Overall study findings and caveats: Shared clonotypes across all four donors exceeded non-shared ones in generation probability.

Trimming cost V 0 bases and J 1 base, with 13 bases left between them. Germline assignment: CDR1 MNHEY and CDR2 SVGAGI. This CDR3 has 16 residues. Donors were healthy HIV-negative adults without recently reported acute infections or vaccinations. Investigators divided CD4+ cells into CD45RA+ naive and CD45RA-negative memory subsets. For this clone: Its antigen is not known.

Source study methods: ImmunoSEQ yielded junction-only sequences lacking quality scores, so filtering differed. Clones were read by immunoSEQ multiplex PCR, and TCRdb kept only the in-frame ones, dropping some. D and trimming come from the DNA, and the V and J calls and clone size come from that table. The sample includes fewer than 2.5 million clones, over 85% seen only once; the top ten take approximately 0.37%. V is TRBV6-5 and J is TRBJ2-7; D perhaps matches TRBD2 (5 bases). The receptor comes from a man younger than 30 in good health. Some clones in this sample may be carry-over from other donors' samples. The sample consisted of naive CD4+ T cells from PBMCs. The subset is: CD45RA+ positively selected. The CDR3: CASSYSPRRISYEQYF. The CDR3 DNA reads TGTGCCAGCAGTTACTCCCCTAGGAGGATATCCTACGAGCAGTACTTC.